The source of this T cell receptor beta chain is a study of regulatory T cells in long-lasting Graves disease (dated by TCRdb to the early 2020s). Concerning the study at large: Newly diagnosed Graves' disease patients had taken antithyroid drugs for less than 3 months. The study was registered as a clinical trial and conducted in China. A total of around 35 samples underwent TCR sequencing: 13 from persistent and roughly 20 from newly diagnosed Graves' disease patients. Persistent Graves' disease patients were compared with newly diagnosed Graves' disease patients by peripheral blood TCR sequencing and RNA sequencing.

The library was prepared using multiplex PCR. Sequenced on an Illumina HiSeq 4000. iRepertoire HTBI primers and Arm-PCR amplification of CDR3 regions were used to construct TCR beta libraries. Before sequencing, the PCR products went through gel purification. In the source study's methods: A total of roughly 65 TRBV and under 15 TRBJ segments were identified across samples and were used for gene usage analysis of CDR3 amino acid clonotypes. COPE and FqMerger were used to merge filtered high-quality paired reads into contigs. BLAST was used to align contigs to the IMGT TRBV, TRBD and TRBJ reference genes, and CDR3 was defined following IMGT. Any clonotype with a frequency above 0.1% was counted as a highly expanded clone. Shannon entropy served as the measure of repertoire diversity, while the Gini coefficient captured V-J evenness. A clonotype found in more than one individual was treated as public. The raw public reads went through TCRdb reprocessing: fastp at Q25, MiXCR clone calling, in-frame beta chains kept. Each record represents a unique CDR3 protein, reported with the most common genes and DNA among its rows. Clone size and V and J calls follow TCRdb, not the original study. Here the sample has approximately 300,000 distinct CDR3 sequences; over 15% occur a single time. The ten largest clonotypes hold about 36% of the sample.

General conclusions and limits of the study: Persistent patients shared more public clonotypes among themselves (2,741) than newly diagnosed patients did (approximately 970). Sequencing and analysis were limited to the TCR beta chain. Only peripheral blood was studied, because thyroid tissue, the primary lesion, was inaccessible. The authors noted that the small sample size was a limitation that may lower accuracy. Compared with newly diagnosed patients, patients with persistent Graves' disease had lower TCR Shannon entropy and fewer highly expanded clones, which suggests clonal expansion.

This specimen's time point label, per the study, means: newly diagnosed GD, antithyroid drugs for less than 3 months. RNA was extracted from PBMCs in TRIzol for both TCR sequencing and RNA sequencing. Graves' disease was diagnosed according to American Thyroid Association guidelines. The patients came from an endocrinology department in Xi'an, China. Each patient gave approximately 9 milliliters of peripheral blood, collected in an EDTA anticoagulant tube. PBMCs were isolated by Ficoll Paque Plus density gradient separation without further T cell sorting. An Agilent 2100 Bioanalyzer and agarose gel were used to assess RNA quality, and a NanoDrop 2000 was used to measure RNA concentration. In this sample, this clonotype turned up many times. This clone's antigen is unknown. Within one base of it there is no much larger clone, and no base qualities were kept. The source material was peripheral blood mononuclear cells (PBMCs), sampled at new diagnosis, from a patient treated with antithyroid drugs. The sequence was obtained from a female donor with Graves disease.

The CDR3: CASAQGLSSYNEQFF. The base sequence is TGTGCCTCGGCACAGGGACTGAGCTCCTACAATGAGCAGTTCTTC. The chain links TRBV30 with TRBJ2-1; the D segment is perhaps TRBD1 or TRBD2, each sharing 6 matched bases. The junction carries 16 bases between V and J, which are trimmed by 7 bases and 0 bases respectively. The CDR3 runs 15 residues from the cysteine to the phenylalanine. Of the read, only the CDR3 DNA is kept; its 45 bases are in frame from base 1. The germline V gene (reference sequence) provides CDR1 GTSNPN and CDR2 SVGIG.